This T cell receptor beta chain appears in the sequencing data of a study of T-cell memory formation after mild COVID-19. The table lists this clonotype with many counts. What it binds is unknown. TCRdb re-called the 5' RACE reads through MiXCR, storing one row per CDR3 protein. The table includes around 500,000 distinct CDR3 sequences, 15% to 20% detected once. With 5 bases removed from V and 7 bases from J, the gap between germline ends came to 13 bases. The CDR3 spans 13 residues. Overall study findings and caveats: Day 37-peaking second-wave clones had unconfirmed SARS-CoV-2 specificity. The pre-infection memory compartment contained some responding clones, suggesting cross-reactive memory joined. From day 15 to 85, contracting clones were balanced between CD4 and CD8, whereas later expanders leaned toward CD4+. Most CD4+ clones that shrank were in CM and EM, while CD8+ ones turned up in EMRA.

Input material: PBMCs or a T cell subset sorted from them (not recorded which). The chain joins TRBV12-3 or TRBV12-4 to TRBJ2-3, with D perhaps TRBD1 (6 bases). The clonotype comes from an adult woman who had mild COVID-19 (a few samples of this study predate the infection). Cell type and time point are not known. The CDR3 region has the DNA TGTGCCAGCAGTCCGGGACAATCCTATACGCAGTATTTT. This translates into CASSPGQSYTQYF.